Described below is a single TCR beta chain sequence and its context. Antigen specificity is unknown. At study entry, adolescents had tuberculin skin tests and IGRA screening. Unsorted cryopreserved PBMC were sequenced, averaging around 100,000 T cells per clinical donor. These data originate in a study of T cells in tuberculosis. Only in-frame clones appear in the TCRdb table, and some are missing; sequencing was by immunoSEQ multiplex PCR. The sample lists about 32,000 clones, approximately 94% occurring once. Study-level results: Active tuberculosis TCR-alpha repertoires lay closer to GMM-specific TCRs than IGRA-negative controls, suggesting clonal expansion.

CDR1 is SGHNT, CDR2 YYREEE, per germline (reference sequence). This CDR3 has 14 residues. Trimming stripped 5 bases from V and 2 bases from J, with 13 bases between. This chain joins TRBV5-4 and TRBJ1-2, with D possibly matching TRBD1 (5 bases). The material sequenced was PBMCs. This receptor was obtained from a donor aged 10 to 29 with latent tuberculosis or without tuberculosis infection. CDR3 sequence: CASSLDSDNYGYTF. The CDR3 DNA sequence: TGTGCCAGCAGTCTTGACAGCGACAACTATGGCTACACCTTC.